This TCR beta chain is from a study of CD8 T cells in ankylosing spondylitis. This clonotype has ten or more counts. From the 5' RACE reads, TCRdb called clonotypes with MiXCR, one entry per CDR3 protein. The data contain approximately 25,000 distinct CDR3 sequences, around 17% of them singletons. Sequencing input: blood. The TCR sequence derives from a male donor with ankylosing spondylitis or in good health (not recorded which).

CDR3 residues: CASSFEGPTGELFF. The CDR3 DNA is TGCGCCAGCAGCTTCGAAGGTCCCACCGGGGAGCTGTTTTTT. The V gene is TRBV5-1, the J gene TRBJ2-2; no clear D. This CDR3 has 14 amino acids. The germline V gene has CDR1 SGHRS and CDR2 YFSETQ. Trimming took 2 bases from V and 4 from J, leaving 9 bases between them.